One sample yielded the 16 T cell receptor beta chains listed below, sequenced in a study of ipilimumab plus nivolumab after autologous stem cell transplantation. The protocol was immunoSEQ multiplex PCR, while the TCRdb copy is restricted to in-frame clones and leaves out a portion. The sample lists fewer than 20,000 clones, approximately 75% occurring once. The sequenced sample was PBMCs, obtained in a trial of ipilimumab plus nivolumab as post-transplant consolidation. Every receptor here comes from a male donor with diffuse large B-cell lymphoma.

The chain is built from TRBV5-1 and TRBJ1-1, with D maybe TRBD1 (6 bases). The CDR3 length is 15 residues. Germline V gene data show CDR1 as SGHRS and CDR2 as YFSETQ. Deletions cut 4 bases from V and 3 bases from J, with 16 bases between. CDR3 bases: TGCGCCAGCAGCGTACGCCAGGGGTGGGACACTGAAGCTTTCTTT. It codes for CASSVRQGWDTEAFF.

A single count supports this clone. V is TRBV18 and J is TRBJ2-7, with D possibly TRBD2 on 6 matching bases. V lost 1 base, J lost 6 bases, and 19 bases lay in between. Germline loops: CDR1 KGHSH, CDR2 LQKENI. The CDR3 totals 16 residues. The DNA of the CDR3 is TGTGCCAGCTCACCACGTCCTTCGGGGGTTGGTGGCGAGCAGTACTTC. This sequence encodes CASSPRPSGVGGEQYF.

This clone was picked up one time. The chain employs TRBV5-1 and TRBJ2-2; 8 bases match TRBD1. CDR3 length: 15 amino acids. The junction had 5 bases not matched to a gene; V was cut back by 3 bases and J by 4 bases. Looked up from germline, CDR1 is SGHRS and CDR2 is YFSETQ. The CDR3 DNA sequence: TGCGCCAGCAGCTCTGGGACAGGTGTCACCGGGGAGCTGTTTTTT. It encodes CASSSGTGVTGELFF.

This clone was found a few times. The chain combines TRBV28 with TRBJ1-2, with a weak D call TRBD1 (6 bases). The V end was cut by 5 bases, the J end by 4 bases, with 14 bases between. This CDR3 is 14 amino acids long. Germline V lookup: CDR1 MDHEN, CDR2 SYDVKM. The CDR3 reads CASSSNTGTYGYTF. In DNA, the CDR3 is TGTGCCAGCAGTAGCAATACAGGGACCTATGGCTACACCTTC.

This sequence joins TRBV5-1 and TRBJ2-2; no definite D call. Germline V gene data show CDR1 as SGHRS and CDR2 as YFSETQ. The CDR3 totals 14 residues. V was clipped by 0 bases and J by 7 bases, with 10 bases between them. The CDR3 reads CASSLERANGELFF. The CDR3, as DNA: TGCGCCAGCAGCTTGGAAAGGGCTAACGGGGAGCTGTTTTTT.

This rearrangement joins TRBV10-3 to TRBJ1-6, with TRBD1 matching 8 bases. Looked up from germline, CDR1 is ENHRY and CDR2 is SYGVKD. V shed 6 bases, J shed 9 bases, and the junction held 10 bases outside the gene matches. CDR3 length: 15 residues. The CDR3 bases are TGTGCCATCAGCTGGGCAGGGACAGGTCCTTCACCCCTCCACTTT. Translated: CAISWAGTGPSPLHF.

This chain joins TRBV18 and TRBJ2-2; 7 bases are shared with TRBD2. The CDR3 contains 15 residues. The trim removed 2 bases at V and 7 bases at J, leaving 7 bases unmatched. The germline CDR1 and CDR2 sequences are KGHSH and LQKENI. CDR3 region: CASSPSGSGVGELFF. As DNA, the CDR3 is TGTGCCAGCTCACCATCCGGGAGCGGGGTCGGGGAGCTGTTTTTT.

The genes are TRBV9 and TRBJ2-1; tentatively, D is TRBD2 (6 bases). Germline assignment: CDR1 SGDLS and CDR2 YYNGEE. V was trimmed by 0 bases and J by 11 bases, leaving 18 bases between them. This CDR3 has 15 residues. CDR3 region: CASSVEASAPMKQFF. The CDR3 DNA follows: TGTGCCAGCAGCGTAGAGGCTAGCGCACCAATGAAGCAGTTCTTC. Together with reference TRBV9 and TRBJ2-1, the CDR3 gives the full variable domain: DSGVTQTPKHLITATGQRVTLRCSPRSGDLSVYWYQQSLDQGLQFLIQYYNGEERAKGNILERFSAQQFPDLHSELNLSSLELGDSALYFCASSVEASAPMKQFFGPGTRLTVL.

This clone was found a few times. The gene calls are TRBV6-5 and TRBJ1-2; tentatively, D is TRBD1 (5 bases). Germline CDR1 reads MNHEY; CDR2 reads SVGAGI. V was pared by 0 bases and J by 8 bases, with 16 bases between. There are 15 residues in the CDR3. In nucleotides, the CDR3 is TGTGCCAGCAGTTACTCGAGGGGCGGTGCCTCGGGCTACACCTTC. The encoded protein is CASSYSRGGASGYTF.

CDR3 loop: CASTVWGTGTNTEAFF. The CDR3, as DNA: TGTGCCAGCACAGTGTGGGGGACAGGGACGAACACTGAAGCTTTCTTT. The rearrangement joins TRBV28 to TRBJ1-1; TRBD1 matches 9 bases. Germline V gene sequence: CDR1 MDHEN, CDR2 SYDVKM. The CDR3 spans 16 residues. Trimming at V came to 7 bases and at J to 1 base, leaving 10 bases not matched to a gene. Using reference TRBV28 and TRBJ1-1 for the parts outside the CDR3, the full variable domain is DVKVTQSSRYLVKRTGEKVFLECVQDMDHENMFWYRQDPGLGLRLIYFSYDVKMKEKGDIPEGYSVSREKKERFSLILESASTNQTSMYLCASTVWGTGTNTEAFFGQGTRLTVV.

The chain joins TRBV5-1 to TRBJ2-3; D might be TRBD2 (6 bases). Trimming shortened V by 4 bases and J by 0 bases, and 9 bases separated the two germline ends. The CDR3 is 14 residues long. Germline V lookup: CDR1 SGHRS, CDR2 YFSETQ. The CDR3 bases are TGCGCCAGCAGCCCCGGGACTAGCACAGATACGCAGTATTTT. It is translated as CASSPGTSTDTQYF.

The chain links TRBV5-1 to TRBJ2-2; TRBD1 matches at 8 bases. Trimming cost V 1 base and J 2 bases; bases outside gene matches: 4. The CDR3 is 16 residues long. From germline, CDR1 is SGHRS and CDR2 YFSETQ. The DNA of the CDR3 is TGCGCCAGCAGCTTGACGGGGACAGGTAACACCGGGGAGCTGTTTTTT. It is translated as CASSLTGTGNTGELFF.

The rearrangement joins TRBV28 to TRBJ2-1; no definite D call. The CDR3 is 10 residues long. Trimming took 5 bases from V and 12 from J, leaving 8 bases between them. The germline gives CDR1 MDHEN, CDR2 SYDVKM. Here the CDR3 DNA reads TGTGCCAGCAGTAGTACCGCGCAGTTCTTC. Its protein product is CASSSTAQFF.

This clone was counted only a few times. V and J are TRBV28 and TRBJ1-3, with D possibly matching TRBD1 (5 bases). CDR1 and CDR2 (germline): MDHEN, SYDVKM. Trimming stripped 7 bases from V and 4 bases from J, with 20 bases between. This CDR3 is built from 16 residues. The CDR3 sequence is CASTPPPGGKGNTIYF. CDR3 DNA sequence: TGTGCCAGCACCCCACCCCCTGGGGGGAAAGGAAACACCATATATTTT.

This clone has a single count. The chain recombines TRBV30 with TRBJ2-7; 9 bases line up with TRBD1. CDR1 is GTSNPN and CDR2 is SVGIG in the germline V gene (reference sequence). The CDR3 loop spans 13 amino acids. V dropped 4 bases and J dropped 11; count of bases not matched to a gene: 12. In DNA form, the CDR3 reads TGTGCCTGGACCCCAGACCTACAGGGGGCAAAGTACTTC. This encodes CAWTPDLQGAKYF.

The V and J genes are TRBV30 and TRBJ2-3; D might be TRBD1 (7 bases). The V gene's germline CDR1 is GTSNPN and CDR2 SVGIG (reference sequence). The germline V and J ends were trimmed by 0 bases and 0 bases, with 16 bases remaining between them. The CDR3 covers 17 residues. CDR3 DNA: TGTGCCTGGAGTGTCAGGGGGGCTATAACGAGCACAGATACGCAGTATTTT. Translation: CAWSVRGAITSTDTQYF.